This T cell receptor beta chain was sequenced for a study of cytomegalovirus exposure and HLA in healthy donors. Researchers ran the PCR with 60 Vbeta and 13 Jbeta primers. Sequencing was performed with immunoSEQ multiplex PCR; in TCRdb, only in-frame clones are kept and a portion is missing. The sample lists approximately 92,000 clones, 81% seen once, with 0.95% to 1.5% in the top ten. The study, taken as a whole, reports: Associated with HLA alleles at 0.05 false discovery rate in a later analysis were 16,951 TCR beta sequences. Reports showed the classifier diagnosing cytomegalovirus status with high specificity and sensitivity. One cluster of highly shared sequence variants probably arose as a sequencing artifact.

Germline CDR1 SNHLY, CDR2 FYNNEI. This CDR3 region has 14 residues. The ends were cut back, 3 bases at V and 2 bases at J, with 7 bases in the middle. In this sample, this clone turned up a few times. What it recognizes is unknown. Donors sampled were nominally healthy, though unrecorded immune exposures were likely. The chain has TRBV2 and TRBJ1-4; D is unresolved. The source is a girl aged 2 to 9 in good health and CMV-seropositive. Sequencing used PBMCs. In DNA, the CDR3 is TGTGCCAGCAGTGACGGGGTGACTAATGAAAAACTGTTTTTT. It yields the protein CASSDGVTNEKLFF.